This TCR beta chain comes out of a study of cytomegalovirus exposure and HLA in healthy donors. General study results and limits: In a later analysis, HLA-C alleles had the fewest associated TCRs, DRB1 alleles the most.

The study ran its PCR with 60 Vbeta and 13 Jbeta primers. TCRdb's table, derived via immunoSEQ multiplex PCR, lists solely in-frame clones and lacks some. The sample carries 95,000 to 150,000 clones, roughly 66% recorded once. Germline-derived CDR1 and CDR2 are MGHRA and YSYEKL. V lost 4 bases, J lost 1 base, and 12 bases lay in between. The CDR3 has 15 amino acids. As to this clone: Its antigen is undetermined.

The TCR comes from a man aged 18 to 29 in good health and CMV-seronegative. The gene calls are TRBV4-1 and TRBJ2-3; D unresolved. Sequenced sample: PBMCs. CDR3 sequence (DNA): TGCGCCAGCAGCCGAGACGGAGTGGGCACAGATACGCAGTATTTT. It is translated as CASSRDGVGTDTQYF.